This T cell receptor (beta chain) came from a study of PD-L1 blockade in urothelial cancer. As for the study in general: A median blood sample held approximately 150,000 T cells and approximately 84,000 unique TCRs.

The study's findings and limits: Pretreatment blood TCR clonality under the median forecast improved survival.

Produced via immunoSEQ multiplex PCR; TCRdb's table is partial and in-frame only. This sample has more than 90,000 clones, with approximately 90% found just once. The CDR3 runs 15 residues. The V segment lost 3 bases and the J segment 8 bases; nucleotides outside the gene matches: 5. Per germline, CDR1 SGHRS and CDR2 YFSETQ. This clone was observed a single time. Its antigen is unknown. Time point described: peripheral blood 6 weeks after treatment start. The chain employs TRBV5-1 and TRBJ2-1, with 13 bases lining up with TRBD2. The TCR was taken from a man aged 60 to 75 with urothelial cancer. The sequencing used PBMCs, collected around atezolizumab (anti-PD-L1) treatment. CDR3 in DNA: TGCGCCAGCAGCTCCGGGACTAGCGGGGCTGATGAGCAGTTCTTC. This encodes CASSSGTSGADEQFF.